This TCR beta chain was retrieved from a study of PD-1 blockade in mismatch repair-deficient tumors. Study results and limitations: Rapid post-treatment expansion, then contraction, generally preceding radiologic response, marked tumor-resident clones.

Clones were read by immunoSEQ multiplex PCR, and TCRdb kept only the in-frame ones, dropping some. The table records roughly 50,000 clones, over 70% of them present only once. For this clone: Its specificity is unknown.

Every patient had mismatch repair deficiency by PCR or immunohistochemistry. TCRs were sequenced from three patients responding to pembrolizumab. Trimming stripped 7 bases from V and 3 bases from J, with 22 bases between. Looked up from germline, CDR1 is SGHTA and CDR2 is FQGTGA. The CDR3 runs to 16 residues. The rearrangement uses TRBV7-3 and TRBJ2-7, with D tentatively TRBD2 (6 bases). Sequenced here: peripheral blood, sampled about 20 weeks after starting pembrolizumab. The clonotype was recovered from an adult with mismatch repair-deficient cancer. The chain's CDR3 is CASTPRCGTLVYEQYF. CDR3 bases: TGTGCCAGCACCCCGCGTTGCGGGACTTTGGTCTACGAGCAGTACTTC.